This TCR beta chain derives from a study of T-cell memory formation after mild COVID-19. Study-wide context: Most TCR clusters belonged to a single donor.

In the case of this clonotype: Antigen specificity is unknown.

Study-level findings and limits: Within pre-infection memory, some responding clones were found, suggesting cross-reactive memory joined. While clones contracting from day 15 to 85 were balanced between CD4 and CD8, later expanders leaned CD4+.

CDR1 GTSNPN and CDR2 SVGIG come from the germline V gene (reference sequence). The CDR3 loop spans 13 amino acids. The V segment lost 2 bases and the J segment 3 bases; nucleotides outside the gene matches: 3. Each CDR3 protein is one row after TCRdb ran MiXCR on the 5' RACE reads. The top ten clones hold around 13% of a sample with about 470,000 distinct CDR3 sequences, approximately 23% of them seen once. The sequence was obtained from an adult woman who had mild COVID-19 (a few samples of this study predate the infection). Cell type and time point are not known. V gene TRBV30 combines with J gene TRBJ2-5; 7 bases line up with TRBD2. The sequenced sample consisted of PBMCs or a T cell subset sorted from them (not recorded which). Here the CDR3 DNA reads TGTGCCTGGAGTTGGCGGGAGAAAGAGACCCAGTACTTC. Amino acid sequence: CAWSWREKETQYF.